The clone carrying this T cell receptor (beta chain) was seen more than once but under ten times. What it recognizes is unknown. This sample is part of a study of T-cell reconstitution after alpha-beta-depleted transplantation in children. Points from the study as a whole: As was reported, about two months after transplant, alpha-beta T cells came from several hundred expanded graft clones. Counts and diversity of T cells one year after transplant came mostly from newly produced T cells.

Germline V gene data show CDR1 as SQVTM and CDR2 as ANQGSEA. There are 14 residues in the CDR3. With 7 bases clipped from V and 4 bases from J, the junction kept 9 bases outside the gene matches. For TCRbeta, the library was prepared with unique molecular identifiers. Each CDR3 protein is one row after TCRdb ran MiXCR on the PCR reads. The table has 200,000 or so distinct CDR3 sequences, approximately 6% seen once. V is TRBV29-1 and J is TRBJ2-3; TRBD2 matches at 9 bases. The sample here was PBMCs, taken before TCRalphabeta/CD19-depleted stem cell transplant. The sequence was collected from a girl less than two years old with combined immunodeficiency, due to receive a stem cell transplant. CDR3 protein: CSAPVAGESDTQYF. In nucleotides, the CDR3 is TGCAGCGCTCCTGTAGCGGGAGAGTCAGATACGCAGTATTTT.